These T cell receptor beta chains were read from a single sample in a study of blood T cell repertoires in COVID-19. The data were produced by immunoSEQ multiplex PCR, yet TCRdb's version contains in-frame clones alone and is incomplete. The top ten clones hold around 5% of a sample with more than 80,000 clones, roughly 86% of them seen once. The sequencing input was peripheral blood. The receptors were gathered from a man between 40 and 49 years old with acute or convalescent COVID-19. Both conserved end residues are part of each CDR3. Each record gives: D gene, V gene, J gene, CDR3 protein, CDR3 DNA. D genes are given only for firm matches.

>TRBD1|TRBV18|TRBJ2-2
CASSPRTGGNTGELFF
TGTGCCAGCTCACCTAGGACAGGTGGGAACACCGGGGAGCTGTTTTTT
>-|TRBV6-5|TRBJ2-3
CASSFQGSDTQYF
TGTGCCAGCAGTTTCCAGGGGTCAGATACGCAGTATTTT
>TRBD2|TRBV10-3|TRBJ2-7
CAIKTSGAEEQYF
TGTGCCATCAAGACTAGCGGAGCTGAGGAGCAGTACTTC
>TRBD2|TRBV7-8|TRBJ2-2
CASSLEASGGTGELFF
TGTGCCAGCAGCTTAGAGGCTAGCGGGGGCACCGGGGAGCTGTTTTTT
>-|TRBV4-1|TRBJ1-3
CASSPRDSSGNTIYF
TGCGCCAGCAGCCCACGAGACAGTTCTGGAAACACCATATATTTT
>-|TRBV7-2|TRBJ2-7
CASSFVRGAEFEQYF
TGTGCCAGCAGCTTCGTAAGGGGCGCAGAATTCGAGCAGTACTTC
>-|TRBV3-1/TRBV3-2|TRBJ2-2
CASSHVEGPWGGELFF
TGTGCCAGCAGCCACGTGGAGGGTCCTTGGGGCGGGGAGCTGTTTTTT
>TRBD1|TRBV6-5|TRBJ2-7
CASSPPGTAAYEQYF
TGTGCCAGCAGTCCACCCGGGACAGCCGCCTACGAGCAGTACTTC
>-|TRBV30|TRBJ2-7
CAWNPTSHSYEQYF
TGTGCCTGGAACCCGACTAGTCATTCCTACGAGCAGTACTTC
>-|TRBV21-1|TRBJ1-6
CASSNLPAQVRRVFASPLHF
TGTGCCAGCAGCAATCTCCCGGCCCAGGTTAGGAGGGTTTTTGCCTCACCCCTCCACTTT
>TRBD1|TRBV5-1|TRBJ1-1
CASSWGQDTEAFF
TGCGCCAGCAGCTGGGGACAGGACACTGAAGCTTTCTTT
>-|TRBV28|TRBJ1-3
CASSVRVRSSGNTIYF
TGTGCCAGCAGTGTCAGGGTCAGGAGCTCTGGAAACACCATATATTTT